This TCR beta chain was documented in a study of shared clonotypes between healthy human individuals. Background on the study: With ages of 18 to 49, the donors were a couple of women and three men.

The investigators split CD4+ cells into a CD45RA+ naive subset and a CD45RA-negative memory subset. Repertoires were generated with immunoSEQ multiplex PCR, while TCRdb's copy carries only in-frame clones and drops some. The data contain approximately 640,000 clones, about 78% of them seen just once; the ten biggest clones take up 1.8%. Study-level results: Clonotypes not shared had lower generation probabilities than those common to all four donors.

This clone occurred a few times. Antigen specificity is unknown. V trimming: 7 bases; J trimming: 1 base; junction bases outside the gene matches: 12. Germline loops: CDR1 LNHDA, CDR2 SQIVND (reference sequence). The CDR3 extends over 17 amino acids. This sequence originates from a woman aged 30 to 39 in good health. The sequenced sample consisted of memory CD4+ T cells sorted from blood. Specified subset: CD45RA-negative fraction. The gene calls are TRBV19 and TRBJ1-1, with 10 bases that match TRBD1. The CDR3 protein is CASIPRQGAGKNTEAFF. The CDR3 bases are TGTGCCAGTATCCCTAGACAGGGGGCAGGAAAGAACACTGAAGCTTTCTTT.